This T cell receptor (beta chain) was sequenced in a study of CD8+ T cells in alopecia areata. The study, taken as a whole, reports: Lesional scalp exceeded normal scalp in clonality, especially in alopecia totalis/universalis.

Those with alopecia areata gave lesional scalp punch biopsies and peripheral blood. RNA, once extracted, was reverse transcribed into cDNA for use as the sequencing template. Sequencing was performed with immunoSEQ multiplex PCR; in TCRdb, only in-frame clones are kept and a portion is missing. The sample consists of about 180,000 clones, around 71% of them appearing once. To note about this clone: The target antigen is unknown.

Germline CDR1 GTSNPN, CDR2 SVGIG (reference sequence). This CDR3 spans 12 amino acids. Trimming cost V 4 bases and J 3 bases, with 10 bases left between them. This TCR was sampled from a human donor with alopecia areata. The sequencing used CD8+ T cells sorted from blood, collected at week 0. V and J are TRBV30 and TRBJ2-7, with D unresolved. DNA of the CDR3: TGTGCCTGGATATCCCCACTCTACGAGCAGTACTTC. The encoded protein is CAWISPLYEQYF.